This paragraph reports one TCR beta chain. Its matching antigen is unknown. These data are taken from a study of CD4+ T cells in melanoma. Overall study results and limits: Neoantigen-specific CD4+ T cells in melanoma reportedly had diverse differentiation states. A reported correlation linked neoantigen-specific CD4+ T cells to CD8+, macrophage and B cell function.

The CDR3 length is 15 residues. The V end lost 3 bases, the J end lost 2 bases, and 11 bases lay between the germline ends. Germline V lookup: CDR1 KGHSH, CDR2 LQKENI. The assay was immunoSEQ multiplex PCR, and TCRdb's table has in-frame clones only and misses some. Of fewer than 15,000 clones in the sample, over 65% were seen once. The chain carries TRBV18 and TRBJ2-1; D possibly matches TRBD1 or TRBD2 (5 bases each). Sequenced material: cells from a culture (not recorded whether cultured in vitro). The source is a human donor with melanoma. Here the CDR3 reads CASSPGTGPYNEQFF. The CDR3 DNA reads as TGTGCCAGCTCACCGGGGACGGGGCCCTACAATGAGCAGTTCTTC.